This T cell receptor beta chain was captured in a study of T cell responses to AZD1222 COVID-19 vaccine. The CDR3 consists of 13 residues. V was pared by 3 bases and J by 4 bases, with 9 bases between. Per the germline V gene, CDR1 is ENHRY and CDR2 is SYGVKD. TCRdb's copy holds only in-frame clones and misses some; the assay was immunoSEQ multiplex PCR. The data hold around 150,000 clones, with about 93% observed a single time. The sequencing here drew on peripheral blood, taken 28 days after the second AZD1222 dose. This sequence joins TRBV10-3 and TRBJ1-2, with D perhaps TRBD1 (6 bases). This receptor was identified in an adult who received the AZD1222 COVID-19 vaccine. CDR3 nucleotide sequence: TGTGCCATCAGTGACGGGGGCGTCTATGGCTACACCTTC. The encoded protein is CAISDGGVYGYTF.